This entry features one T cell receptor (beta chain) sequence. The V segment lost 3 bases and the J segment 3 bases; nucleotides outside the gene matches: 4. The germline V gene encodes CDR1 LNHDA and CDR2 SQIVND (reference sequence). The CDR3 length is 15 residues. How the authors handled the data: How many nucleated cells were present was estimated from reference gene primer amplification. Generated by immunoSEQ multiplex PCR, the TCRdb table keeps only in-frame clones and is missing some. The V and J calls and clone size are taken from that table; D and trimming were inferred from the DNA. In the table there are 140,000 or so clones, approximately 89% of which are singletons. The data were obtained in a study of blood T cell repertoires in COVID-19. Overall study context: Acute and convalescent COVID-19 samples came from the United States, Italy and Spain. PBMCs, B-cell-depleted T cells, or T cells provided the cDNA or gDNA that made up the material.

The sample taken for sequencing was peripheral blood. The source is a human donor in a cohort sampled during active COVID-19. The chain joins TRBV19 to TRBJ2-3, with TRBD1 matching 9 bases. CDR3 sequence: CASSILGQGTDTQYF. CDR3 bases: TGTGCCAGTAGTATTCTAGGACAGGGGACAGATACGCAGTATTTT.